This record looks at one T cell receptor beta chain sequence and its context. This clone was seen only once. This clone's antigen is unknown. No per-base quality is available; no much larger clone lies one base away. V is cut back by 4 bases and J by 4 bases, with 12 bases in the junction unmatched. The germline V gene specifies MNHEY as CDR1 and SVGEGT as CDR2. The CDR3 runs 17 amino acids, cysteine and phenylalanine included. The read is trimmed to its CDR3 DNA, 51 bases read in frame from base 1. In the prospective study, participants were roughly 18 to 89 years old, resided in approximately 25 geographic areas of the United States, and were enrolled through a virtual design. In the prospective study, cohorts were assigned on the basis of participant-reported clinical history obtained from a screening survey and a study questionnaire. Exposed participants were defined as having been in contact with someone with a PCR-confirmed or clinician-diagnosed COVID-19 case within 2 weeks of study entry. Mobile phlebotomists in the prospective study collected whole blood, serum and a nasopharyngeal or oropharyngeal swab from every participant. Over a roughly 2-month period, participants in the prospective study had the option of providing additional blood draws and questionnaires. Blood samples from the prospective study were shipped frozen or at room temperature prior to DNA extraction.

TCRbeta CDR3 regions were amplified from genomic DNA using the immunoSEQ Assay, a bias-controlled multiplex PCR. The source study handled its data this way. The number of nucleated cells in each sample was estimated by amplification of reference gene primers within the assay. To quantify the absolute abundance of each unique TCRbeta CDR3 rearrangement, sequence reads were collapsed and filtered. For each sample, productive Simpson clonality was calculated by taking the square root of Simpson's diversity index across productive rearrangements. This immuneACCESS table, as held by TCRdb, lists in-frame sequences with V and J called but not all clones. Of the missing ones, under half trace to an unresolved V gene in checked studies; the others have no known cause. D and trimming come from the DNA, and the V and J calls and clone size come from that table. This sample lists some 340,000 clones; 90% to 95% were detected once. The ten largest clones represent approximately 4.1% of the sample.

This specimen belongs to a study of blood T cell repertoires in COVID-19 (dated by TCRdb to 2019 to 2021). As for the study more broadly: Samples from collaborators originated in the United States, Italy and Spain and spanned both the acute and convalescent phases of COVID-19. The samples were drawn from two sources: the first 160 participants of the ongoing ImmuneRACE study, and fewer than 1,500 subjects contributed by 6 global collaborators. Where HLA class I and class II types were available, the types were taken from metadata supplied by the sample provider, not from assay-based typing. Subjects who had been exposed to COVID-19, were actively infected with it, or had recovered from it provided the deeply sampled blood TCRbeta repertoires that made up the dataset. Sample metadata almost always included a de-identified subject ID, COVID-19 status, age in years and sex. The prospective study material was composed of cDNA or gDNA derived from T cells, B-cell-depleted T cells, or PBMCs. The repertoires were released in a freely available public database meant as a resource for research on the immune response to SARS-CoV-2.

Paper-wide results and their limitations: The quantity of clinical and demographic metadata differed by source and by participant and was supplied without curation.

This TCR derives from a woman in her 30s who had been exposed to COVID-19. The sample consisted of PBMCs or T cells enriched from blood (not recorded which). This chain is built from TRBV6-2 or TRBV6-3 and TRBJ1-2; TRBD1 fits 10 bases in the junction. CDR3 reads: CASSSNWLGQGIYGYTF. The sequence in DNA is TGTGCCAGCAGTTCAAATTGGCTGGGACAGGGGATCTATGGCTACACCTTC.